This T cell receptor (beta chain) originates from a study of control samples from healthy donors and cancer patients. The CDR3 is 18 amino acids. The trim removed 5 bases at V and 5 bases at J, leaving 15 bases unmatched. Germline values: CDR1 MNHNY, CDR2 SVGAGI (reference sequence). Sequencing used immunoSEQ multiplex PCR; TCRdb keeps in-frame clones, though not all of them. Its table records approximately 190,000 clones. This TCR derives from a young woman in good health. Specimen: blood. The chain joins TRBV6-6 to TRBJ1-2; 12 nucleotides agree with TRBD1. The CDR3 nucleotides read TGTGCCAGCAGTCCTCGGGGCGGGACAGGGGGCCGCCGATATGGCTACACCTTC. Its translation is CASSPRGGTGGRRYGYTF.